This T cell receptor (beta chain) was retrieved from a study of cytomegalovirus exposure and HLA in healthy donors. The study's findings and limits: Rare TCR sequences dominated, though some public TCRs recurred in many donors.

This clone was found once. Its cognate antigen is unknown. It was with 60 Vbeta and 13 Jbeta primers that the PCR ran. This table comes from immunoSEQ multiplex PCR, and its TCRdb copy is limited to in-frame clones, with some not included. Of about 210,000 clones listed, 75% to 80% are singletons. Per the germline V gene, CDR1 is SGHTA and CDR2 is FQGNSA. CDR3 length equals 15 residues. Trimming cost V 7 bases and J 4 bases, with 19 bases left between them. The sequenced material came from PBMCs. This receptor was obtained from a male donor in good health and CMV-seronegative. The chain employs TRBV7-2 and TRBJ1-2; D may be TRBD1 (6 bases). CDR3 region: CASTDSVGRGYGYTF. In DNA form, the CDR3 reads TGTGCCAGCACCGATTCAGTGGGCAGGGGCTATGGCTACACCTTC.